Presented here are 21 T cell receptor beta chains from one specimen sequenced in a study of blood T cell repertoires in COVID-19. Using immunoSEQ multiplex PCR, the repertoire was profiled, and TCRdb retains in-frame clones only, with some absent. The sample has 240,000 or so clones, roughly nine tenths seen once. The specimen sequenced was peripheral blood. Receptors originate from a man in his sixties who had recovered from COVID-19.

V gene TRBV28 combines with J gene TRBJ1-5; TRBD1 matches at 7 bases. The germline V gene has CDR1 MDHEN and CDR2 SYDVKM. Trimming at V came to 8 bases and at J to 0 bases, leaving 13 bases not matched to a gene. This CDR3 has 17 amino acids. CDR3 DNA: TGTGCCAGCCAGAACCAGGGGGTCGGCTTTAGCAATCAGCCCCAGCATTTT. Translating gives CASQNQGVGFSNQPQHF.

This sequence joins TRBV10-3 and TRBJ1-6, with D hard to call. Germline loops: CDR1 ENHRY, CDR2 SYGVKD. V was clipped by 0 bases and J by 0 bases, with 9 bases between them. This CDR3 comprises 17 residues. The CDR3 DNA reads TGTGCCATCAGTGAGTCGAGAATAAGCTCCTATAATTCACCCCTCCACTTT. Its protein product is CAISESRISSYNSPLHF.

This sequence joins TRBV21-1 and TRBJ1-1. TRBV21-1 is noted as a pseudogene. CDR3 length: 13 residues. This chain's CDR3 is CASTVKSVPEAFF. The CDR3 DNA reads TGTGCCAGCACGGTGAAGTCGGTCCCTGAAGCTTTCTTT.

This clone is a singleton in its sample. V and J are TRBV10-3 and TRBJ1-2; weak D call: TRBD1 (5 bases). The CDR3 has 13 residues. CDR1 is ENHRY and CDR2 is SYGVKD in the germline V gene. Trimming took off 2 bases at V and 5 bases at J, with 9 bases between the two ends. In DNA, the CDR3 is TGTGCCATCAGTGAGGAGACAGAGTATGGCTACACCTTC. It translates to CAISEETEYGYTF.

This clone was observed once. V usage is TRBV3-1 (or the pseudogene TRBV3-2) and J usage is TRBJ1-1, with D uncertain. V was clipped by 4 bases and J by 6 bases, with 15 bases between them. Per the germline V gene, CDR1 is LGHDT and CDR2 is YNNKEL (reference sequence). There are 14 residues in the CDR3. The CDR3 sequence: CASSLPSAGPEAFF. The CDR3 nucleotides read TGTGCCAGCAGCCTCCCAAGTGCGGGTCCTGAAGCTTTCTTT.

The chain employs TRBV6-2 or TRBV6-3 and TRBJ2-2; 7 bases fit TRBD1. The CDR3 sequence is 15 residues long. J was trimmed by 6 bases and V by 2 bases; bases with no gene match: 6. The germline CDR1 and CDR2 sequences are MNHEY and SVGEGT. CDR3 loop: CASSYQRQGAGELFF. The DNA for the CDR3 is TGTGCCAGCAGTTACCAGCGACAGGGAGCCGGGGAGCTGTTTTTT.

V and J are TRBV29-1 and TRBJ2-2, with D unresolved. This CDR3 has 13 residues. Germline V lookup: CDR1 SQVTM, CDR2 ANQGSEA. Trimming pared 5 bases from V and 5 bases from J, leaving 12 bases between. The CDR3 loop is CSVSPYTTGELFF. CDR3 bases: TGCAGCGTTTCCCCTTACACGACCGGGGAGCTGTTTTTT.

The gene calls are TRBV25-1 and TRBJ2-3; D is perhaps TRBD2 (5 bases). The CDR3 contains 17 residues. Germline-derived CDR1 and CDR2 are MGHDK and SYGVNS. Between the trimmed V and J ends, which lost 10 bases and 0 bases, there was a span of 23 bases. CDR3 amino acids: CATLHHLDGLSTDTQYF. CDR3 in DNA: TGTGCCACCCTTCATCATTTGGACGGACTTAGCACAGATACGCAGTATTTT.

This clone is medium-sized. This chain's CDR3 is CASNLGGKNSPLHF. Written as DNA, the CDR3 is TGTGCCAGCAACTTAGGGGGCAAGAATTCACCCCTCCACTTT. This sequence joins TRBV5-6 and TRBJ1-6; 7 nucleotides agree with TRBD1. This CDR3 is 14 amino acids long. Germline V lookup: CDR1 SGHDT, CDR2 YYEEEE. The J segment lost 7 bases and the V segment lost 6 bases, leaving 7 bases of the junction unmatched.

The genes are TRBV18 and TRBJ1-2, with D maybe TRBD1 (5 bases). CDR3 length: 13 residues. With 3 bases removed from V and 2 bases from J, the gap between germline ends came to 7 bases. Germline CDR1 and CDR2: KGHSH and LQKENI. CDR3 bases: TGTGCCAGCTCACCCCGGGGGAACTATGGCTACACCTTC. This encodes CASSPRGNYGYTF.

V is TRBV2 and J is TRBJ1-4; the D gene is possibly TRBD1 (5 bases). The CDR3 covers 14 residues. V shed 6 bases and J shed 0 bases, with 8 bases lying between them. The V gene's germline CDR1 is SNHLY and CDR2 FYNNEI. In DNA, the CDR3 is TGTGCCAGCAGCCCCAGGGCAACTAATGAAAAACTGTTTTTT. Its protein product is CASSPRATNEKLFF.

This chain joins TRBV7-9 and TRBJ1-5, with D hard to call. Trimming shortened V by 0 bases and J by 5 bases, and 5 bases separated the two germline ends. This CDR3 is 13 amino acids long. Germline V gives CDR1 SEHNR, CDR2 FQNEAQ (reference sequence). CDR3 protein: CASSLAEYQPQHF. CDR3 sequence (DNA): TGTGCCAGCAGCTTAGCCGAGTATCAGCCCCAGCATTTT.

This chain links TRBV5-1 with TRBJ2-3; TRBD2 might be the D (7 bases). V lost 4 bases to trimming and J lost 4 bases, with 10 bases between them. CDR3 size: 13 residues. Germline V CDR1 and CDR2: SGHRS, YFSETQ. The CDR3 sequence is CASSRGGADTQYF. The DNA of the CDR3 is TGCGCCAGCAGCAGGGGGGGCGCAGATACGCAGTATTTT.

This clone occurred a few times. This chain links TRBV29-1 with TRBJ1-1, with 7 bases matching TRBD1. This CDR3 is 12 amino acids long. Germline V gives CDR1 SQVTM, CDR2 ANQGSEA. Trimming took 4 bases from V and 7 from J; bases not matched to a gene: 6. CDR3 sequence (DNA): TGCAGCGTTGTCGACAGGGTTCTTGAAGCTTTCTTT. Translated, it gives CSVVDRVLEAFF.

The DNA of the CDR3 is TGTGCCAGCAGCCAATCCACGGACACCATATATTTT. Translation: CASSQSTDTIYF. The chain carries TRBV3-1 (or the pseudogene TRBV3-2) and TRBJ1-3; D is undetermined. Germline loops: CDR1 LGHDT, CDR2 YNNKEL (reference sequence). V gave up 2 bases and J gave up 8 bases, with 7 bases separating them. This CDR3 contains 12 residues.

The gene calls are TRBV6-5 and TRBJ1-3, with TRBD1 identical over 7 bases. The CDR3 has 13 amino acids. Germline CDR1 MNHEY, CDR2 SVGAGI. The CDR3 reads CASGQYSGNTIYF. CDR3 sequence (DNA): TGTGCTTCGGGACAGTACTCTGGAAACACCATATATTTT.

V and J are TRBV5-1 and TRBJ1-3, with unresolved D. The CDR3 covers 18 residues. In germline, CDR1 is SGHRS, CDR2 YFSETQ. The V gene lost 4 bases and the J gene lost 1 base, with 21 bases spanning the gap. The CDR3 reads CASSPSALNGFSGNTIYF. Here the CDR3 DNA reads TGCGCCAGCAGCCCCTCCGCCCTCAACGGGTTTTCTGGAAACACCATATATTTT.

The chain has TRBV10-3 and TRBJ2-3, with a tentative D call TRBD1 (6 bases). The CDR3 consists of 19 residues. Germline V CDR1 and CDR2: ENHRY, SYGVKD. The V end was cut by 6 bases, the J end by 0 bases, with 25 bases between. The CDR3 coding sequence is TGTGCCATCAGCGGACAATTTCGGACAGCCATCGCTAGCACAGATACGCAGTATTTT. It yields the protein CAISGQFRTAIASTDTQYF.

The chain uses TRBV24-1 and TRBJ1-4; TRBD1 is a possible D gene (6 bases). The CDR3 sequence is 15 residues long. Per germline, CDR1 KGHDR and CDR2 SFDVKD. Trimming took 2 bases from V and 7 from J, leaving 13 bases between them. DNA for the CDR3: TGTGCCACCAGTGATTCAGGGGCATTCGGTGAAAAACTGTTTTTT. Translated: CATSDSGAFGEKLFF.

The chain employs TRBV29-1 and TRBJ2-2; 9 bases are a match to TRBD1. Germline assignment: CDR1 SQVTM and CDR2 ANQGSEA. Trimming took 4 bases from V and 1 from J; bases not matched to a gene: 4. The CDR3 is 15 residues long. As DNA, the CDR3 is TGCAGCGTTGTGGGGGGACAGGGGAACACCGGGGAGCTGTTTTTT. The encoded protein is CSVVGGQGNTGELFF.

The rearrangement uses TRBV19 and TRBJ2-7; 7 bases are a match to TRBD1. The CDR3 has 14 residues. J lost 2 bases, V lost 5 bases, and 6 bases had no gene match. CDR1 and CDR2 from the germline V gene are LNHDA and SQIVND (reference sequence). For the CDR3, the DNA is TGTGCCAGTAGTCCGACAGGGCAAGCCTACGAGCAGTACTTC. Translated: CASSPTGQAYEQYF.